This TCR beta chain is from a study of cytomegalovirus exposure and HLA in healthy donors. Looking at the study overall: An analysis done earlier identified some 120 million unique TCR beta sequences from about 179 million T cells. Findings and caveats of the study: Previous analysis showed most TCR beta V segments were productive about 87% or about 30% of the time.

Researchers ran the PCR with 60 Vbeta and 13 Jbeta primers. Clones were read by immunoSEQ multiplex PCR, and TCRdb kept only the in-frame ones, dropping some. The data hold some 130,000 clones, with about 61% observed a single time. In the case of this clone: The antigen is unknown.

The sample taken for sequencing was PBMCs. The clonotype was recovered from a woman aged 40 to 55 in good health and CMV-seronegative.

CDR3 region: CASSQEGWEQGRGDTQYF. The CDR3, as DNA: TGCGCCAGCAGCCAAGAAGGTTGGGAACAGGGAAGGGGAGATACGCAGTATTTT. The rearrangement uses TRBV4-1 and TRBJ2-3, with a tentative D call TRBD1 (6 bases). The length of the CDR3 is 18 residues. Germline CDR1 is MGHRA and CDR2 is YSYEKL. V was shortened by 0 bases and J by 5 bases, with 21 bases between the two germline ends.